Each of the 18 T cell receptor beta chains below was sequenced from the same sample in a study of T-cell memory formation after mild COVID-19. In TCRdb, the 5' RACE reads were re-called with MiXCR into one record per CDR3 protein. The table has just over 150,000 distinct CDR3 sequences, about 28% seen once; the top ten hold about 12%. Sequencing was performed on PBMCs or a T cell subset sorted from them (not recorded which). The receptors derive from an adult woman who had mild COVID-19 (a few samples of this study predate the infection). Cell type and time point are not known.

The chain links TRBV29-1 to TRBJ2-5, with D possibly being TRBD2 (5 bases). V shed 6 bases and J shed 4 bases, with 15 bases lying between them. The germline gives CDR1 SQVTM, CDR2 ANQGSEA. The CDR3 sequence is 13 residues long. CDR3 in amino acids: CSVRVSRGETQYF. The CDR3 bases are TGCAGCGTAAGAGTGAGTCGGGGAGAGACCCAGTACTTC.

This clonotype was counted a few times. The V call is TRBV6-1, the J call TRBJ2-7; D is uncertain. The germline gives CDR1 MNHNS, CDR2 SASEGT. Trimming shortened V by 7 bases and J by 2 bases, and 15 bases separated the two germline ends. The CDR3 runs to 14 residues. DNA of the CDR3: TGTGCCAGCACCGACCCGGGCCGAACCTACGAGCAGTACTTC. This codes for CASTDPGRTYEQYF.

The chain has TRBV29-1 and TRBJ2-1; 13 bases are shared with TRBD2. The CDR3 consists of 15 residues. Germline CDR1 and CDR2: SQVTM and ANQGSEA. The trim removed 6 bases at V and 7 bases at J, leaving 9 bases unmatched. For the CDR3, the DNA is TGCAGCGTCTGGGGGACTAGCGGGGACCCGAATGAGCAGTTCTTC. Translating gives CSVWGTSGDPNEQFF.

This clonotype was found a few times. This chain joins TRBV20-1 and TRBJ1-5, with a tentative D call TRBD1 (6 bases). This CDR3 comprises 16 residues. CDR1 is DFQATT, CDR2 SNEGSKA, per germline (reference sequence). Trimming took off 3 bases at V and 7 bases at J, with 22 bases between the two ends. CDR3 in DNA: TGCAGTGCTAGCGCAACCAGGGGAGTGAAAATCCAGCCCCAGCATTTT. Translation: CSASATRGVKIQPQHF.

This chain uses TRBV2 with TRBJ1-2; no clear D. Germline-derived CDR1 and CDR2 are SNHLY and FYNNEI. This CDR3 contains 13 residues. V was cut by 8 bases and J by 7 bases, with 17 bases left in between. In DNA form, the CDR3 reads TGTGCCAGCGCCCCAAGCGGGGTGAGTGGCTACACCTTC. This codes for CASAPSGVSGYTF.

The chain links TRBV7-8 to TRBJ2-7; 7 bases are shared with TRBD1. With 3 bases clipped from V and 7 bases from J, the junction kept 12 bases outside the gene matches. The CDR3 is 15 amino acids. The germline V gene has CDR1 SGHVS and CDR2 FQNEAQ. The CDR3 is CASSFNEGAREEQYF. CDR3 nucleotides: TGTGCCAGCAGCTTTAATGAGGGGGCGCGAGAAGAGCAGTACTTC.

The rearrangement links TRBV7-9 to TRBJ2-7, with D hard to call. In germline, CDR1 is SEHNR, CDR2 FQNEAQ (reference sequence). The V end was cut by 2 bases, the J end by 0 bases, with 17 bases between. The CDR3 is 17 residues long. CDR3 DNA: TGTGCCAGCAGCTTATCGCCTCGGGCTCAGGCCTCCTACGAGCAGTACTTC. Translation gives CASSLSPRAQASYEQYF.

The V gene is TRBV5-1, the J gene TRBJ1-1; perhaps TRBD1 as D (6 bases). Germline V gene sequence: CDR1 SGHRS, CDR2 YFSETQ. V was cut by 3 bases and J by 4 bases, with 16 bases left in between. The length of the CDR3 is 15 residues. The CDR3 sequence is CASSSQGGAGTEAFF. The DNA for the CDR3 is TGCGCCAGCAGCTCCCAAGGGGGGGCGGGCACTGAAGCTTTCTTT.

V is TRBV12-3 or TRBV12-4 and J is TRBJ2-5; 10 bases agree with TRBD2. This CDR3 region has 15 residues. V was clipped by 3 bases and J by 4 bases; unmatched bases: 5. CDR3 in DNA: TGTGCCAGCAGTTTGCTCCTAGCGGGGGCAGAGACCCAGTACTTC. Residues: CASSLLLAGAETQYF.

This sequence joins TRBV5-4 and TRBJ2-1, with a weak D call TRBD1 (6 bases). The ends were cut back, 0 bases at V and 2 bases at J, with 12 bases in the middle. The CDR3 is 16 amino acids. Germline V gene sequence: CDR1 SGHNT, CDR2 YYREEE (reference sequence). The DNA for the CDR3 is TGTGCCAGCAGCTTGGACAGGGTTGGTACCTACAATGAGCAGTTCTTC. Protein product: CASSLDRVGTYNEQFF.

This CDR3 is CASSLDSAGQPQHF. CDR3 sequence (DNA): TGCGCCAGCAGCTTAGACTCGGCTGGTCAGCCCCAGCATTTT. This sequence joins TRBV5-1 and TRBJ1-5; D remains unclear. Germline lookup yields CDR1 SGHRS and CDR2 YFSETQ. With 2 bases removed from V and 6 bases from J, the gap between germline ends came to 12 bases. There are 14 residues in the CDR3.

J is TRBJ2-7 and V is TRBV29-1, with a possible D match to TRBD2 (6 bases). This CDR3 is 13 amino acids long. CDR1 is SQVTM and CDR2 is ANQGSEA in the germline V gene. V was trimmed by 4 bases and J by 6 bases, leaving 16 bases between them. DNA of the CDR3: TGCAGCGTTGTTTCGGGGGACCTGGCCGAGCAGTACTTC. This sequence encodes CSVVSGDLAEQYF.

The V call is TRBV27, the J call TRBJ2-5; the match to TRBD1 covers 9 bases. V lost 6 bases to trimming and J lost 2 bases; unmatched junction nucleotides: 4. The CDR3 runs to 14 residues. Germline-derived CDR1 and CDR2 are MNHEY and SMNVEV (reference sequence). The CDR3 spells CASRGTGTQETQYF. The CDR3 nucleotides read TGTGCCAGCAGGGGGACAGGGACTCAAGAGACCCAGTACTTC.

V and J are TRBV5-4 and TRBJ1-1, with a possible D match to TRBD1 (5 bases). The CDR3 loop spans 13 amino acids. Germline V gene data show CDR1 as SGHNT and CDR2 as YYREEE (reference sequence). V gave up 6 bases and J gave up 4 bases, with 13 bases separating them. The CDR3 protein is CASNLQGGTEAFF. In nucleotides, the CDR3 is TGTGCCAGCAACCTCCAGGGAGGCACTGAAGCTTTCTTT. Looking up the rest from reference TRBV5-4 and TRBJ1-1 gives the full variable domain: ETGVTQSPTHLIKTRGQQVTLRCSSQSGHNTVSWYQQALGQGPQFIFQYYREEENGRGNFPPRFSGLQFPNYSSELNVNALELDDSALYLCASNLQGGTEAFFGQGTRLTVV.

The rearrangement uses TRBV6-2 or TRBV6-3 and TRBJ2-7; D not resolved. From germline, CDR1 is MNHEY and CDR2 SVGEGT. The ends were cut back, 2 bases at V and 2 bases at J, with 10 bases in the middle. The CDR3 is made up of 14 amino acids. In DNA, the CDR3 is TGTGCCAGCAGTTACGCCGGGCTGACCTACGAGCAGTACTTC. It codes for CASSYAGLTYEQYF.

A word on this clonotype: A junction boundary mismatches the germline segment, possibly from a read error. This sequence joins TRBV6-1 and TRBJ2-7; D unresolved. Germline CDR1 MNHNS, CDR2 SASEGT. This CDR3 contains 13 residues. This chain's CDR3 is CASSEGQTYEQYF. Here the CDR3 DNA reads TGTGCCAGCAGCGAAGGCCAGACCTACGAGCAGTACTTC.

This clonotype turned up a few times. The chain has TRBV10-3 and TRBJ2-5; 13 nucleotides line up with TRBD2. The V and J ends lost 6 bases and 7 bases, in that order; junction bases with no gene match: 14. Germline CDR1 reads ENHRY; CDR2 reads SYGVKD. The CDR3 is made up of 17 amino acids. The CDR3 protein is CAISSGTSGISWGTQYF. CDR3 nucleotides: TGTGCCATCAGCTCCGGGACTAGCGGGATCTCTTGGGGGACCCAGTACTTC.

The chain is built from TRBV9 and TRBJ2-1; 15 bases fit TRBD2. The CDR3 has 15 amino acids. CDR1 is SGDLS and CDR2 is YYNGEE in the germline V gene. The ends lost 3 bases at V and 8 bases at J; junction bases unmatched: 3. Here the CDR3 DNA reads TGTGCCAGCAGCGCCGGGACTAGCGGGGGGTATGAGCAGTTCTTC. Translated: CASSAGTSGGYEQFF.